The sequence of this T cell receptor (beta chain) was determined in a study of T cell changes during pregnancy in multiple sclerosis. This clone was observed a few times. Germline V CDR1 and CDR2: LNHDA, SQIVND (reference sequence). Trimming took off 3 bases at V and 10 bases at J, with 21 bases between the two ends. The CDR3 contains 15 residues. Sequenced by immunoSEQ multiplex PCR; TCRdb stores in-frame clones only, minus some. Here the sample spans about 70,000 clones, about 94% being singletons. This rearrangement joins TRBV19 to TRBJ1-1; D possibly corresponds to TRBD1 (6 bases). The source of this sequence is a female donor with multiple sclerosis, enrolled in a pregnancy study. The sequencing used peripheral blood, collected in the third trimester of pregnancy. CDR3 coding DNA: TGTGCCAGTAGTATGTATCAGGGGATGGACTCGGTAGCTTTCTTT. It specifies CASSMYQGMDSVAFF.